This T cell receptor beta chain was sequenced for a study of long-term antiretroviral therapy in people with HIV. As to this clone: The target antigen is unknown.

Every HIV-positive participant received treatment in the United States. The run of the v3.0 immunoSEQ assay was at survey level. The assay was immunoSEQ multiplex PCR, and TCRdb's table has in-frame clones only and misses some. The sample lists tens of thousands of clones; approximately 82% were seen once. Findings and caveats of the study: CDR3 lengths in HIV samples spanned a narrower range than controls. ART-treated samples gained diversity yet remained below transplant donor controls. The clones with expansion before ART were dominant in the repertoire at all time points.

Germline V gives CDR1 LNHDA, CDR2 SQIVND (reference sequence). V was shortened by 5 bases and J by 5 bases, with 19 bases between the two germline ends. The CDR3 extends over 15 amino acids. The chain recombines TRBV19 with TRBJ2-7, with D tentatively TRBD1 or TRBD2 (5 bases each). The sequence was obtained from a man in his late teens or twenties with HIV. This sample comprised unsorted PBMCs, obtained 0.5 years after starting antiretroviral therapy. DNA for the CDR3: TGTGCCAGTAGTGCCGGACAACCTACCGGGAACGAGCAGTACTTC. This translates into CASSAGQPTGNEQYF.